This TCR beta chain was recovered during a study of OX40 agonist ivuxolimab in advanced cancers. General study results and limits: On average, a greater number of expanded clones characterised CD8+ T cells relative to CD4+.

This table comes from immunoSEQ multiplex PCR, and its TCRdb copy is limited to in-frame clones, with some not included. Seen here are roughly 66,000 clones, approximately 78% observed once, and the top ten hold over 0.4%. A word on this clone: Its specificity is unknown.

The germline V gene has CDR1 SGHDT and CDR2 YYEEEE. The V gene lost 4 bases and the J gene lost 2 bases, with 16 bases spanning the gap. The CDR3 consists of 17 residues. V is TRBV5-6 and J is TRBJ2-6; D ambiguous. The sequence was collected from an adult with an advanced solid tumor such as melanoma, head and neck, liver or kidney cancer. Sequencing used CD4+ or CD8+ T cells sorted from blood, obtained in a trial of the OX40 agonist ivuxolimab. CDR3 sequence reads: CASSPMGISAGANVLTF. The CDR3 coding sequence is TGTGCCAGCAGCCCTATGGGCATCTCTGCTGGGGCCAACGTCCTGACTTTC.